The sequence of this T cell receptor (beta chain) was determined in a study of technical replicates of blood from a handful of donors. With 0 bases clipped from V and 5 bases from J, the junction kept 11 bases outside the gene matches. The V gene's germline CDR1 is SEHNR and CDR2 FQNEAQ (reference sequence). This CDR3 region has 17 residues. Only in-frame clones appear in the TCRdb table, and some are missing; sequencing was by immunoSEQ multiplex PCR. This table holds just under 85,000 clones, about 92% found once. Sequencing input: T cells isolated from PBMCs. The gene calls are TRBV7-9 and TRBJ2-5; 8 bases line up with TRBD2. The source of this sequence is a human donor in good health. For the CDR3, the DNA is TGTGCCAGCAGCTTAGCAACGGGACTAGAGTACCGGGAGACCCAGTACTTC. It is translated as CASSLATGLEYRETQYF.